The 2 T cell receptor beta chains given below trace back to one sample, sequenced in a study of T-cell reconstitution after alpha-beta-depleted transplantation in children. A library of TCRbeta sequences, prepared with unique molecular identifiers, was generated. TCRdb recomputed calls from the PCR reads with MiXCR, one row per CDR3 protein. This sample carries 500,000 to 750,000 distinct CDR3 sequences, 25% to 30% of them seen once, and the ten largest clones take 36%. Sample: PBMCs, taken before TCRalphabeta/CD19-depleted stem cell transplant. All receptors derive from a boy under two years old with Wiskott-Aldrich syndrome, due to receive a stem cell transplant.

Only a few counts were recorded for this clonotype. The genes are TRBV19 and TRBJ2-2, with no clear D. Trimming shortened V by 6 bases and J by 6 bases, and 17 bases separated the two germline ends. This CDR3 comprises 15 residues. The V gene's germline CDR1 is LNHDA and CDR2 SQIVND (reference sequence). The CDR3 region has the DNA TGTGCCAGTAGCGACCGGACCTTCCCGCCCGGGGAGCTGTTTTTT. This codes for CASSDRTFPPGELFF.

The chain combines TRBV12-3 or TRBV12-4 with TRBJ2-3; 7 bases are shared with TRBD1. V lost 5 bases and J lost 5; bases outside the gene matches: 13. The CDR3 spans 16 residues. DNA for the CDR3: TGTGCCAGCAGTCGGACAGGTCGCAAGGGTATAGATACGCAGTATTTT. Encoded protein: CASSRTGRKGIDTQYF.